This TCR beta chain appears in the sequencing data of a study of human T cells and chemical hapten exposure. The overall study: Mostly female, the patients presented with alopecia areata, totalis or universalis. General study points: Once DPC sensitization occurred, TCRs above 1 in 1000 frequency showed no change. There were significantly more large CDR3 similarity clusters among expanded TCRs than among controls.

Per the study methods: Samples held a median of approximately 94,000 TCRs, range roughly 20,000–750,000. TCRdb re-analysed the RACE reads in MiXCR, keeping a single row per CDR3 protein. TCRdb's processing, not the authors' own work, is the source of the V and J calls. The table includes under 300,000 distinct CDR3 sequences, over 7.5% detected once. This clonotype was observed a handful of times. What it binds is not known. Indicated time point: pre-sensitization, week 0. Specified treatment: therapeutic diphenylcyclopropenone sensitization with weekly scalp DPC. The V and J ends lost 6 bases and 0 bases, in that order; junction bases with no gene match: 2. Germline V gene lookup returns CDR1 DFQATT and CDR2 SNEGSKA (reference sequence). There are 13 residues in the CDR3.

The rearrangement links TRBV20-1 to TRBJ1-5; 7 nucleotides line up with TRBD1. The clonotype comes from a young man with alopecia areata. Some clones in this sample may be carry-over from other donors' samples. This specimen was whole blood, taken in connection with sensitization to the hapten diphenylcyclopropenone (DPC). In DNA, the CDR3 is TGCAGTGCAGGGGGCCATAGCAATCAGCCCCAGCATTTT. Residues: CSAGGHSNQPQHF.